This entry is about one T cell receptor (beta chain). Its target is unknown. The sample belongs to a study of cytomegalovirus exposure and HLA in healthy donors. Study conclusions and caveats: With high specificity and sensitivity, the classifier reportedly diagnosed cytomegalovirus status. Rare TCR sequences dominated, though some public TCRs recurred in many donors.

This table comes from immunoSEQ multiplex PCR, and its TCRdb copy is limited to in-frame clones, with some not included. The data show 150,000 to 200,000 clones, with approximately 89% seen just once and 2% to 3% held by the top ten. The origin of this receptor is a man aged 18 to 29 in good health and CMV-seropositive. The sequenced material came from PBMCs.

DNA of the CDR3: TGTGCCAGCAGCTTAGGAGGACACCTTTACGAGCAGTACTTC. Protein sequence: CASSLGGHLYEQYF. The chain carries TRBV7-6 and TRBJ2-7, with a possible D match to TRBD1 (5 bases). Deletions cut 1 base from V and 4 bases from J, with 11 bases between. The CDR3 spans 14 residues. In germline, CDR1 is SGHVS, CDR2 FNYEAQ.